This record covers a single T cell receptor beta chain. This sample is part of a study of blood T cells in healthy people across ages. Looked up from germline, CDR1 is SNHLY and CDR2 is FYNNEI. The CDR3 runs 15 residues. J gave up 2 bases and V 5 bases, and 4 bases lay outside the gene matches. Using a J-beta primer mix together with a sample-barcoded 5' primer, a second PCR was run for 7 to 11 cycles. TCRdb recomputed calls from the 5' RACE reads with MiXCR, one row per CDR3 protein. The sample records some 690,000 distinct CDR3 sequences, around a fifth being singletons. Sequenced material: blood. The chain carries TRBV2 and TRBJ2-2; 8 nucleotides align to TRBD2. This receptor was taken from an older man in good health. The CDR3 loop is CASSQLAVNTGELFF. CDR3 bases: TGTGCCAGCAGTCAACTAGCGGTAAACACCGGGGAGCTGTTTTTT.